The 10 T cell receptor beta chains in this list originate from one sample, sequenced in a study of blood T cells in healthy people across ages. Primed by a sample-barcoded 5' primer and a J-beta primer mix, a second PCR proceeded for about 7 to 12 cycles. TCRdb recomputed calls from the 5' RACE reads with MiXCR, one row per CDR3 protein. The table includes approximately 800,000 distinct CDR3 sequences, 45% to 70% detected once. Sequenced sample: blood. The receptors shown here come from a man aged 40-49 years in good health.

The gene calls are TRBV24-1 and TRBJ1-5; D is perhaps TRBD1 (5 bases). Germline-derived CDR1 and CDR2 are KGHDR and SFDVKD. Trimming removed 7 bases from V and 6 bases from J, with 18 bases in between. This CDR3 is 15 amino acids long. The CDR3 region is CATSDDGTRGQPQHF. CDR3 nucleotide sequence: TGTGCCACCAGCGACGATGGGACGAGGGGTCAGCCCCAGCATTTT.

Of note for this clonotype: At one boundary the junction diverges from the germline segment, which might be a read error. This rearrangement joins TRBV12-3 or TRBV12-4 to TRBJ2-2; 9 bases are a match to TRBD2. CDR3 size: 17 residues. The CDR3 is CACSFRPSGVNTGELFF. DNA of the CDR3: TGTGCCTGCAGCTTTCGGCCTAGCGGGGTGAACACCGGGGAGCTGTTTTTT.

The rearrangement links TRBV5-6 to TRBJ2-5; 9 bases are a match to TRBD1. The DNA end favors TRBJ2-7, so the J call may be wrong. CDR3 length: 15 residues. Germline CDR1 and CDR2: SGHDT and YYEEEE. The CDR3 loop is CASSLGTGRSYEQYF. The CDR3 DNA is TGTGCCAGCAGCCTTGGGACAGGGCGGTCCTACGAGCAGTACTTC.

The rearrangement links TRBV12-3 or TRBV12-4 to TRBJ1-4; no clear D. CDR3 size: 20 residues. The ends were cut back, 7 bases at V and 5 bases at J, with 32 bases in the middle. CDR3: CASMSYPGGLGSTPNEKLFF. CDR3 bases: TGTGCCAGCATGTCTTATCCCGGAGGTTTAGGCTCAACTCCCAATGAAAAACTGTTTTTT.

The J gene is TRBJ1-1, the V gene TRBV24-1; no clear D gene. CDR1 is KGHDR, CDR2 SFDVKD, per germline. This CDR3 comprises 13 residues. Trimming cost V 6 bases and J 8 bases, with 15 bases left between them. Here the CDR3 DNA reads TGTGCCACCAGTTCAGCAGGTAAAGAGGAAGCTTTCTTT. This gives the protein CATSSAGKEEAFF.

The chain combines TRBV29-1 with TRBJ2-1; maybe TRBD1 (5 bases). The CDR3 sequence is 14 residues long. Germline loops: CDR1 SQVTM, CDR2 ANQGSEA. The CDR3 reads CSLGQGRLDNEQFF. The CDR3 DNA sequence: TGCAGTCTAGGGCAGGGAAGGTTGGACAATGAGCAGTTCTTC.

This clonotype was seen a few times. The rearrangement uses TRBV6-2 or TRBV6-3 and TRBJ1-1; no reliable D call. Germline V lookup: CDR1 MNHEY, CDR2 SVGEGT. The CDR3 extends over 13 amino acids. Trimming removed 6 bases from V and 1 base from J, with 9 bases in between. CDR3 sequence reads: CASRRAENTEAFF. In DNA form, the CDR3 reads TGTGCCAGCAGGAGGGCGGAGAACACTGAAGCTTTCTTT.

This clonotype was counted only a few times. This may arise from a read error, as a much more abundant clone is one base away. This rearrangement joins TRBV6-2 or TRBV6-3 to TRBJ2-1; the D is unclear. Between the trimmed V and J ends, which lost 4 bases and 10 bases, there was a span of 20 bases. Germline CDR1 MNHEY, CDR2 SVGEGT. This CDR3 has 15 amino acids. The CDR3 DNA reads TGTGCCAGCAGTTGGACGACGAGATACGACGGGGAGCAGTTCTTC. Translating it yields CASSWTTRYDGEQFF.

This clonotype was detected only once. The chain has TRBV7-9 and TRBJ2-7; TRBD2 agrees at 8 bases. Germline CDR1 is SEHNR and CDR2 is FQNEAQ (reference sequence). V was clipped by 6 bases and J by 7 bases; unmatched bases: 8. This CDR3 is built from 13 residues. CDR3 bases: TGTGCCAGCAGAGACCCGGGAGGGTTTGAGCAGTACTTC. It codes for CASRDPGGFEQYF.

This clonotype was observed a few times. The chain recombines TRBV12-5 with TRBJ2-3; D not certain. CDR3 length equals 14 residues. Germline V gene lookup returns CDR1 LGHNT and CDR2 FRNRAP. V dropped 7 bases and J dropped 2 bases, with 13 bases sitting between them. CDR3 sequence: CASALKRDTDTQYF. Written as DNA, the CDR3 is TGTGCTAGTGCCTTGAAAAGGGACACAGATACGCAGTATTTT.